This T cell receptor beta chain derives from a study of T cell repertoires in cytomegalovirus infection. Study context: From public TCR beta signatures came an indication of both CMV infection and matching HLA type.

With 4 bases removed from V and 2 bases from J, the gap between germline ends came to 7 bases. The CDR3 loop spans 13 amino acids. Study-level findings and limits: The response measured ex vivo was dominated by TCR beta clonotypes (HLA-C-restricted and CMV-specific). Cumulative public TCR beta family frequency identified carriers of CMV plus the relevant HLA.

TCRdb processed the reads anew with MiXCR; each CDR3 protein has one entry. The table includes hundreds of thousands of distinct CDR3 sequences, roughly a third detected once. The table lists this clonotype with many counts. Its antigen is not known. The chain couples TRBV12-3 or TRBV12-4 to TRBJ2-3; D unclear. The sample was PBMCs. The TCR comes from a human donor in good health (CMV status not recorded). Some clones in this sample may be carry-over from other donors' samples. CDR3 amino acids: CASSSGNTDTQYF. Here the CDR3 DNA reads TGTGCCAGCAGTTCGGGTAACACAGATACGCAGTATTTT.